This TCR beta chain was sequenced in a study of beta chain features in type 1 diabetes. Findings and caveats of the study: Moderately but significantly shorter TCRB CDR3s were found in Type 1 diabetes patients in all four CD4+ subsets.

This CDR3 has 13 amino acids. The authors sorted CD4+ naive, central memory, regulatory and stem cell-like memory cells via CD45RO/CCR7/CD25/CD127/CD95/CD27. With regard to this clone: Its matching antigen is unknown.

Expressed TCRB transcripts were sequenced because the isolated RNA had all been reverse transcribed beforehand. Produced via immunoSEQ multiplex PCR; TCRdb's table is partial and in-frame only. The sample lists 350,000 to 450,000 clones, around 13% occurring once. The chain couples TRBV1 to TRBJ2-7. TRBV1 corresponds to a pseudogene. The receptor was isolated from a man between 25 and 39 years old in good health. Sequencing used naive CD4+ T cells from blood. CDR3 in amino acids: CTSSQDYDGEQYF. The CDR3 region has the DNA TGCACCAGCAGCCAAGATTACGACGGCGAGCAGTACTTC.